Listed below are T cell receptor beta chains from one sample, sequenced in a study of T-cell reconstitution after alpha-beta-depleted transplantation in children. TCRdb used MiXCR to reprocess the PCR reads, holding one entry per CDR3 protein. The table records about 400,000 distinct CDR3 sequences, about an eighth of them present only once. The specimen was PBMCs, collected from the stem cell graft. Every receptor here comes from a human donor who donated a stem cell graft to a child with Fanconi anemia. Both conserved end residues are part of each CDR3. The order of the fields is V gene, clone size, J gene, D gene, CDR3 DNA, CDR3 protein. The D gene is left open where the match is weak. Expanded clones are given a class, and other clones once, few, many or no size at all.

TRBV27	-	TRBJ1-2	-	TGCACCAGCAGTTTATCGACGGGGGCCTTAAACTATGGCTACACCTTC	CTSSLSTGALNYGYTF
TRBV7-8	-	TRBJ1-2	-	TGTGCCAGCAGCGAAACACAGGGAGTCTCTGGCTACACCTTC	CASSETQGVSGYTF
TRBV7-9	few	TRBJ2-7	TRBD1	TGTGCCAGCAGCCCAGGACAGGGGCAAGGAGAGCAGTACTTC	CASSPGQGQGEQYF
TRBV6-2/TRBV6-3	-	TRBJ1-4	-	TGTGCCAGCAGCCGTCTATCGACCGGTGAAAAACTGTTTTTT	CASSRLSTGEKLFF
TRBV19	few	TRBJ1-5	-	TGTGCCAGTAGTATGTGGCGTTTTAGCAATCAGCCCCAGCATTTT	CASSMWRFSNQPQHF
TRBV15	few	TRBJ2-2	-	TGTGCCACCCGCACTCCCGGGGCGAGCACCGGGGAGCTGTTTTTT	CATRTPGASTGELFF
TRBV15	-	TRBJ1-1	-	TGTGCCACCAGGAGAAACAGGGCAGACACTGAAGCTTTCTTT	CATRRNRADTEAFF
TRBV12-3/TRBV12-4	-	TRBJ1-2	TRBD1	TGTGCCAGCAGAGGGACAGGGCGAAGGAGTGGCTACACCTTC	CASRGTGRRSGYTF
TRBV4-2	-	TRBJ2-1	-	TGTGCCAGCAGCCAAGAATATCCGAGCTCCTACAATGAGCAGTTCTTC	CASSQEYPSSYNEQFF
TRBV6-1	-	TRBJ1-2	-	TGTGCCAGCAGTGTATTGGGCGGCTCTGGCTACACCTTC	CASSVLGGSGYTF
TRBV30	few	TRBJ1-3	-	TGTGCCTCTTACAGTGGAGTAAACTCTGGAAACACCATATATTTT	CASYSGVNSGNTIYF
TRBV27	-	TRBJ1-4	TRBD1	TGTGCCAGCAGTCAAACCCGGGACAGGGGGAAACTGTTTTTT	CASSQTRDRGKLFF
TRBV6-1	-	TRBJ1-1	-	TGTGCCAGCAGAGCCGCGACAGGTTTGAACACTGAAGCTTTCTTT	CASRAATGLNTEAFF
TRBV7-9	few	TRBJ1-1	-	TGTGCCAGCAGCTTAGCCGACATCGGTTACACTGAAGCTTTCTTT	CASSLADIGYTEAFF
TRBV20-1	-	TRBJ1-5	-	TGCAGTGCTAGATCGCCTATTAATCAGCCCCAGCATTTT	CSARSPINQPQHF
TRBV12-3/TRBV12-4	-	TRBJ1-2	-	TGTGCCAGCAACCTATCTGGGCTCAACTATGGCTACACCTTC	CASNLSGLNYGYTF
TRBV6-5	-	TRBJ2-7	-	TGTGCCAGCAGTTACATCGGGGGCGCCGGCTACGAGCAGTACTTC	CASSYIGGAGYEQYF
TRBV18	many	TRBJ1-1	-	TGTGCCAGCTCACCAGGGTTCCCGACTGAAGCTTTCTTT	CASSPGFPTEAFF
TRBV28	many	TRBJ2-5	-	TGTGCCAGCAGTTTTAAAATTGTGGGGAGCGGAGAGACCCAGTACTTC	CASSFKIVGSGETQYF
TRBV18	-	TRBJ1-6	-	TGTGCCAGCTCACGGCTGAGTTCAGAGAATAATTCACCCCTCCACTTT	CASSRLSSENNSPLHF
TRBV11-2	few	TRBJ1-3	-	TGTGCCAGCAGCTTAGCCGGCACACTACTCTCTGGAAACACCATATATTTT	CASSLAGTLLSGNTIYF
TRBV7-2	few	TRBJ2-7	TRBD1	TGTGCCAGCAGCTCCGGACAGGGGGGGGGCTACGAGCAGTACTTC	CASSSGQGGGYEQYF
TRBV14	few	TRBJ1-1	TRBD1	TGTGCCAGCAGCCAAGTAGGGACAGGGGGCTACACTGAAGCTTTCTTT	CASSQVGTGGYTEAFF
TRBV20-1	-	TRBJ1-2	TRBD1	TGCAGTGCTAGTCTGGAGGGGGCATATGGCTACACCTTC	CSASLEGAYGYTF
TRBV18	-	TRBJ2-7	TRBD1	TGTGCCAGCTCACAGACAGGGCGTAGCGAGCAGTACTTC	CASSQTGRSEQYF
TRBV29-1	many	TRBJ2-1	TRBD2	TGCAGCGTCCGTATCACGGGGAGGGGAAAGTTAGGAAATGAGCAGTTCTTC	CSVRITGRGKLGNEQFF
TRBV7-6	-	TRBJ1-2	TRBD1	TGTGCCAGCACCGGGGGACAGGGGTATGGCTACACCTTC	CASTGGQGYGYTF
TRBV6-5	-	TRBJ1-1	-	TGTGCCAGCAGTTCCTCCGGACAGAAGAACACTGAAGCTTTCTTT	CASSSSGQKNTEAFF
TRBV12-3/TRBV12-4	few	TRBJ1-5	TRBD1	TGTGCCAGCAGTCAAGGACAGGGGGCTAGTCAGCCCCAGCATTTT	CASSQGQGASQPQHF
TRBV7-3	-	TRBJ2-2	-	TGTGCCAGCAGAGCACAGTCTTACACCGGGGAGCTGTTTTTT	CASRAQSYTGELFF
TRBV29-1	few	TRBJ1-1	-	TGCAGCGTGGGTCAGGTGAACACTGAAGCTTTCTTT	CSVGQVNTEAFF
TRBV5-1	-	TRBJ2-3	TRBD2	TGCGCCAGCAGCCAACCCTTGACTAGCGGGGGGCCGGGAGTCTCTGGTACGCAGTATTTT	CASSQPLTSGGPGVSGTQYF
TRBV21-1	-	TRBJ1-1	-	TGTGCCAGCAGCAAAGGAACTCGACCCCTCAAGGCGGACACTGAAGCTTTCTTT	CASSKGTRPLKADTEAFF
TRBV7-8	many	TRBJ1-3	-	TGTGCCAGCAGCTTAGCGGGGGACGGAGGAAACACCATATATTTT	CASSLAGDGGNTIYF
TRBV4-2	many	TRBJ2-3	TRBD1	TGTGCCAGCAGCCCTCGCGAGACAGGGGTTGCAGATACGCAGTATTTT	CASSPRETGVADTQYF
TRBV19	-	TRBJ1-2	-	TGTGCCAGTAGCACCCCGATGGGAACCTACTATGGCTACACCTTC	CASSTPMGTYYGYTF
TRBV29-1	many	TRBJ2-2	-	TGCAGCGTTGATGAGGGAAACACCGGGGAGCTGTTTTTT	CSVDEGNTGELFF
TRBV3-1	-	TRBJ2-3	-	TGTGCCTGCTGTTCGAGTGGAGGGACAGATACGCAGTATTTT	CACCSSGGTDTQYF
TRBV9	-	TRBJ2-2	-	TGTGCCAGCAGCGTAGTGGAAAACACCGGGGAGCTGTTTTTT	CASSVVENTGELFF
TRBV18	many	TRBJ2-2	-	TGTGCCAGCTCTTTCGGCCAGAACACCGGGGAGCTGTTTTTT	CASSFGQNTGELFF
TRBV27	many	TRBJ2-2	-	TGTGCCAGCGAGGGAGCGATGGGCACCGGGGAGCTGTTTTTT	CASEGAMGTGELFF
TRBV5-1	-	TRBJ1-4	-	TGCGCCAGCAGCTTGGTTACAGATAATGAAAAACTGTTTTTT	CASSLVTDNEKLFF
TRBV9	-	TRBJ2-5	-	TGTGCCAGCAGCGTAGGGCCAACAAGCTACCCTAAAGAGACCCAGTACTTC	CASSVGPTSYPKETQYF
TRBV20-1	-	TRBJ1-6	TRBD1	TGCAGTGCTTGGACAGGGAATAATTCACCCCTCCACTTT	CSAWTGNNSPLHF
TRBV13	few	TRBJ2-7	TRBD2	TGTGCCAGCAGCTCGCGGGAGGCGGGGGACTACGAGCAGTACTTC	CASSSREAGDYEQYF
TRBV25-1	few	TRBJ2-1	-	TGTGCCAGCAGTGGGTCTCCGCCCTTCGGGGTCTCCTACAATGAGCAGTTCTTC	CASSGSPPFGVSYNEQFF
TRBV5-4	-	TRBJ2-5	-	TGTGCCAGCAGCCTACCGGACATCCGCCAAGAGACCCAGTACTTC	CASSLPDIRQETQYF
TRBV7-8	few	TRBJ2-5	-	TGTGCCAGCAGCTCCCCGGGATTGGGGACGACGACCCAGTACTTC	CASSSPGLGTTTQYF
TRBV3-1	-	TRBJ2-3	-	TGTGCCAGCAGCTCAGGAGAGGGTTTGGCAGATACGCAGTATTTT	CASSSGEGLADTQYF
TRBV12-3/TRBV12-4	-	TRBJ2-5	TRBD2	TGTGCCAGCAGTCTTAATTCAGCGGGGCGGGAGACCCAGTACTTC	CASSLNSAGRETQYF
TRBV3-1	few	TRBJ1-2	-	TGTGCCAGCAGCCGGGGGTCCCTCTATGGCTACACCTTC	CASSRGSLYGYTF
TRBV6-2/TRBV6-3	-	TRBJ1-1	-	TGTGCCAGCAACACCTTATCGCCCACTGAAGCTTTCTTT	CASNTLSPTEAFF